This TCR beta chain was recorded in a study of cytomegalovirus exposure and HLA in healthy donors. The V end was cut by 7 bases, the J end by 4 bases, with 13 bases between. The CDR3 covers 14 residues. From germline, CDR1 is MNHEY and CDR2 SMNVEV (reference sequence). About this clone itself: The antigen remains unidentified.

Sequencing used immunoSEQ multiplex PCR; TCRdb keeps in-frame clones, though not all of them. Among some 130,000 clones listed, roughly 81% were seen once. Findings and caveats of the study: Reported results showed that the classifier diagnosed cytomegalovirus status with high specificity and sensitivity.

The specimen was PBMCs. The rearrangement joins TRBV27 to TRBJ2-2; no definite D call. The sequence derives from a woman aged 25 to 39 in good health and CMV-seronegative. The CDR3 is CASTRLAGTGELFF. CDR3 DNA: TGTGCCAGCACTCGACTGGCCGGCACCGGGGAGCTGTTTTTT.